Listed here are 30 T cell receptor beta chains from one sample, sequenced in a study of T cells in Graves' hyperthyroidism and ophthalmopathy. Template material for amplifying TCR beta CDR3 regions consisted of RNA transcripts. Primed by the HTBI set, a first-round RT-PCR was run on the TCR CDR3. TCRdb ran MiXCR on the multiplex PCR reads and lists one entry per CDR3 protein. In the table there are approximately 250,000 distinct CDR3 sequences, around 25% of which are singletons. Material: blood. All receptors derive from a woman aged 35 to 49 with Graves' ophthalmopathy.

The table lists this clonotype with a few counts. V gene TRBV9 combines with J gene TRBJ2-2; D unclear. CDR1 SGDLS and CDR2 YYNGEE come from the germline V gene. This CDR3 has 13 residues. V lost 6 bases and J lost 4, with 10 bases in between. CDR3 sequence: CASTGLVTGELFF. CDR3 nucleotide sequence: TGTGCCAGCACGGGTTTAGTCACCGGGGAGCTGTTTTTT.

This clonotype was found many times. The rearrangement joins TRBV7-8 to TRBJ2-5; D uncertain. Germline CDR1 reads SGHVS; CDR2 reads FQNEAQ. This CDR3 comprises 15 residues. V dropped 2 bases and J dropped 2 bases, with 12 bases sitting between them. CDR3 nucleotide sequence: TGTGCCAGCAGCTTAAGTTTCCAAGTTCAAGAGACCCAGTACTTC. Residues: CASSLSFQVQETQYF.

This clonotype was seen ten or more times. V and J are TRBV27 and TRBJ2-5; no clear D. V was clipped by 6 bases and J by 4 bases, with 15 bases between them. This CDR3 contains 14 residues. The germline gives CDR1 MNHEY, CDR2 SMNVEV (reference sequence). The CDR3 DNA follows: TGTGCCAGCAGCCTACTCCCTTCAAGAGAGACCCAGTACTTC. Translated: CASSLLPSRETQYF.

The chain is built from TRBV28 and TRBJ1-2, with a tentative D call TRBD1 (5 bases). This CDR3 is 13 amino acids long. V lost 5 bases to trimming and J lost 8 bases, with 15 bases between them. Germline V lookup: CDR1 MDHEN, CDR2 SYDVKM. CDR3 amino acids: CASSGTRGGGYTF. Here the CDR3 DNA reads TGTGCCAGCAGTGGGACGAGGGGAGGGGGCTACACCTTC.

This clonotype was seen ten or more times. The CDR3 sequence: CASSPDDVTAGEQYF. DNA of the CDR3: TGTGCCAGCAGTCCCGATGACGTGACAGCCGGCGAGCAGTACTTC. This chain uses TRBV27 with TRBJ2-7; possible D gene TRBD1, 5 bases. This CDR3 has 15 residues. The V gene lost 5 bases and the J gene lost 6 bases, with 20 bases spanning the gap. Germline CDR1 is MNHEY and CDR2 is SMNVEV (reference sequence).

The sample holds many counts of this clonotype. The V and J genes are TRBV30 and TRBJ2-7, with a tentative D call TRBD1 (5 bases). The CDR3 spans 13 residues. Germline V CDR1 and CDR2: GTSNPN, SVGIG (reference sequence). The ends were cut back, 2 bases at V and 3 bases at J, with 11 bases in the middle. The CDR3 DNA reads as TGTGCCTGGAGTCCAGGGTTCGGCTACGAGCAGTACTTC. Protein: CAWSPGFGYEQYF.

This clonotype was seen at least ten times. J is TRBJ2-4 and V is TRBV11-3; 8 bases are a match to TRBD1. The germline V gene has CDR1 SGHNT and CDR2 YENEEA. V trimming: 2 bases; J trimming: 6 bases; junction bases outside the gene matches: 3. The length of the CDR3 is 14 residues. This CDR3 reads CASSLQGAGNIQYF. In nucleotides, the CDR3 is TGTGCCAGCAGCTTACAGGGGGCGGGAAACATTCAGTACTTC. Based on the CDR3 plus reference TRBV11-3 and TRBJ2-4, the full variable domain is EAGVVQSPRYKIIEKKQPVAFWCNPISGHNTLYWYLQNLGQGPELLIRYENEEAVDDSQLPKDRFSAERLKGVDSTLKIQPAELGDSAVYLCASSLQGAGNIQYFGAGTRLSVL.

This clonotype was counted at least ten times. The chain carries TRBV19 and TRBJ2-2; no firm D call. Trimming removed 4 bases at V and 1 base at J, with 10 bases between. This CDR3 is built from 15 residues. Germline CDR1 and CDR2: LNHDA and SQIVND (reference sequence). CDR3 nucleotide sequence: TGTGCCAGTAGTAAGAATTACAAGAACACCGGGGAGCTGTTTTTT. Protein sequence: CASSKNYKNTGELFF.

This chain links TRBV6-1 with TRBJ2-7; TRBD1 aligns across 9 bases. The CDR3 has 16 residues. From germline, CDR1 is MNHNS and CDR2 SASEGT. V dropped 4 bases and J dropped 3; count of bases not matched to a gene: 10. This chain's CDR3 is CASSGLGQGRDYEQYF. The CDR3 nucleotides are TGTGCCAGCAGTGGCCTCGGACAGGGGCGAGACTACGAGCAGTACTTC.

The chain joins TRBV2 to TRBJ1-1, with 7 bases aligning to TRBD1. Trimming removed 2 bases from V and 5 bases from J; junction bases left unmatched: 2. This CDR3 region has 13 residues. CDR1 is SNHLY and CDR2 is FYNNEI in the germline V gene. DNA for the CDR3: TGTGCCAGCAGTGAACAGGGGGGAACTGAAGCTTTCTTT. Its translation is CASSEQGGTEAFF.

In regard to this clonotype: A much larger clone differs from this one at a single base, so this may be a read error. The V gene is TRBV7-9, the J gene TRBJ2-6, with 7 positions matching TRBD1. The CDR3 is made up of 15 amino acids. CDR1 is SEHNR and CDR2 is FQNEAQ in the germline V gene (reference sequence). V dropped 3 bases and J dropped 5; count of bases not matched to a gene: 4. The DNA of the CDR3 is TGTGCCAGCAGCTTGGGGACAGCCTGGGCCAACGTCCTGACTTTC. It specifies CASSLGTAWANVLTF.

A word on this clonotype: A clone one base away is much larger, so this may be a read error. Without the conserved terminal phenylalanine or tryptophan, this CDR3 likely stems from a read error. The chain is built from TRBV12-3 or TRBV12-4 and TRBJ2-7; D may be TRBD1 (5 bases). Trimming removed 1 base from V and 4 bases from J, with 14 bases in between. The CDR3 consists of 15 residues. CDR3 sequence reads: CASSLGQGYQYEQYS. CDR3 in DNA: TGTGCCAGCAGTTTAGGGCAGGGATATCAGTACGAGCAGTACTCC.

This clonotype has only a few counts. This rearrangement joins TRBV3-1 to TRBJ1-6, with TRBD1 as a possible D gene (6 bases). The germline V gene has CDR1 LGHDT and CDR2 YNNKEL (reference sequence). The CDR3 is 15 residues long. Deletions cut 0 bases from V and 4 bases from J, with 7 bases between. The CDR3 spells CASSQDGQYNSPLHF. As DNA, the CDR3 is TGTGCCAGCAGCCAAGACGGACAGTATAATTCACCCCTCCACTTT.

In DNA, the CDR3 is TGTGCCAGCAGTACGCGACGGACAGGCTACCCCTACGAGCAGTACTTC. This encodes CASSTRRTGYPYEQYF. V and J are TRBV25-1 and TRBJ2-7; 7 bases align to TRBD1. Germline V gene lookup returns CDR1 MGHDK and CDR2 SYGVNS. The trim removed 5 bases at V and 2 bases at J, leaving 12 bases unmatched. This CDR3 spans 16 amino acids.

V and J are TRBV6-1 and TRBJ2-5; 7 positions match TRBD2. Germline-derived CDR1 and CDR2 are MNHNS and SASEGT. J lost 5 bases, V lost 8 bases, and 5 bases had no gene match. This CDR3 has 12 residues. In DNA, the CDR3 is TGTGCCAGCCAGCGGGACGGCGAGACCCAGTACTTC. It is translated as CASQRDGETQYF.

This clonotype has a count of ten or more. The rearrangement links TRBV29-1 to TRBJ2-5; the match to TRBD2 covers 7 bases. V lost 7 bases and J lost 0; bases outside the gene matches: 8. This CDR3 has 14 residues. Germline-derived CDR1 and CDR2 are SQVTM and ANQGSEA. The CDR3, as DNA: TGCAGCGCTTGGGGGGAGGGGAACCAAGAGACCCAGTACTTC. Its translation is CSAWGEGNQETQYF.

At least ten counts were recorded for this clonotype. This chain uses TRBV7-6 with TRBJ2-7; 14 nucleotides line up with TRBD2. The CDR3 length is 17 residues. V shed 0 bases and J 5 bases; nucleotides not matched to a gene: 6. The germline CDR1 and CDR2 sequences are SGHVS and FNYEAQ. Written as DNA, the CDR3 is TGTGCCAGCAGCTTAGCGCCGGGACTAGCGGGAGCAAACGAGCAGTACTTC. Protein product: CASSLAPGLAGANEQYF.

V gene TRBV7-9 combines with J gene TRBJ2-5; D is ambiguous. The V end was cut by 5 bases, the J end by 5 bases, with 9 bases between. CDR1 is SEHNR and CDR2 is FQNEAQ in the germline V gene (reference sequence). CDR3 length equals 12 residues. CDR3 nucleotide sequence: TGTGCCAGCAGCGTAGACGCGGAGACCCAGTACTTC. This gives the protein CASSVDAETQYF.

V usage is TRBV20-1 and J usage is TRBJ2-5; 9 bases map to TRBD2. With V trimmed by 7 bases and J by 4 bases, 7 bases remained unmatched. The CDR3 runs 13 residues. Germline lookup yields CDR1 DFQATT and CDR2 SNEGSKA (reference sequence). CDR3 coding DNA: TGCAGTGGAGTTAGCGGGAGCGTAGAGACCCAGTACTTC. Its protein product is CSGVSGSVETQYF.

This clonotype came up many times. This chain connects TRBV20-1 to TRBJ2-7; 9 bases are shared with TRBD1. The CDR3 spans 14 residues. V dropped 4 bases and J dropped 7; count of bases not matched to a gene: 11. The germline CDR1 and CDR2 sequences are DFQATT and SNEGSKA (reference sequence). CDR3 loop: CSAINRGLGDEQYF. The CDR3 nucleotides read TGCAGTGCTATCAACAGGGGGCTTGGTGATGAGCAGTACTTC.

In this sample, this clonotype turned up many times. The rearrangement links TRBV28 to TRBJ1-1, with 12 bases matching TRBD1. V shed 4 bases, J shed 1 base, and the junction held 7 bases outside the gene matches. Germline CDR1 and CDR2: MDHEN and SYDVKM. The CDR3 is made up of 17 amino acids. This CDR3 is CASSSLGQGATNTEAFF. The CDR3 DNA sequence: TGTGCCAGCAGTTCCCTGGGACAGGGGGCGACGAACACTGAAGCTTTCTTT.

J is TRBJ2-2 and V is TRBV28; either TRBD1 or TRBD2 may supply D (6 bases each). Trimming stripped 3 bases from V and 5 bases from J, with 16 bases between. The CDR3 extends over 16 amino acids. Germline CDR1 MDHEN, CDR2 SYDVKM. In nucleotides, the CDR3 is TGTGCCAGCAGTTTGGGGGGAAGAGACAGGACCGGGGAGCTGTTTTTT. This codes for CASSLGGRDRTGELFF.

This clonotype was counted ten times or more. V gene TRBV6-5 combines with J gene TRBJ2-2, with 10 bases identical to TRBD1. Trimming cost V 6 bases and J 5 bases; bases outside gene matches: 6. The CDR3 is 15 amino acids. Germline V gene sequence: CDR1 MNHEY, CDR2 SVGAGI. Here the CDR3 DNA reads TGTGCCAGCAGCCGGGACAGGGGTAGAACCGGGGAGCTGTTTTTT. It yields the protein CASSRDRGRTGELFF.

The chain recombines TRBV6-5 with TRBJ2-5, with D unresolved. The CDR3 covers 11 residues. Trimming took 0 bases from V and 9 from J, leaving 5 bases between them. CDR1 is MNHEY and CDR2 is SVGAGI in the germline V gene. CDR3 protein: CASSYSGAQYF. CDR3 nucleotide sequence: TGTGCCAGCAGTTACTCTGGGGCCCAGTACTTC.

The chain is built from TRBV27 and TRBJ2-7, with D tentatively TRBD2 (5 bases). Deletions cut 11 bases from V and 3 bases from J, with 20 bases between. CDR3 length equals 14 residues. Per germline, CDR1 MNHEY and CDR2 SMNVEV (reference sequence). CDR3 DNA sequence: TGTGCCCCCCGTCGCCCTCGAGAGGGCTACGAGCAGTACTTC. This gives the protein CAPRRPREGYEQYF.

The rearrangement joins TRBV12-3 or TRBV12-4 to TRBJ2-1; 12 nucleotides agree with TRBD2. This CDR3 region has 14 residues. With 6 bases clipped from V and 6 bases from J, the junction kept 3 bases outside the gene matches. CDR3 bases: TGTGCCAGCAGCGGGACTAGCGGGCGCAATGAGCAGTTCTTC. Translation gives CASSGTSGRNEQFF.

This sequence joins TRBV6-5 and TRBJ2-5; TRBD1 might be the D (6 bases). The length of the CDR3 is 15 residues. CDR1 and CDR2 (germline): MNHEY, SVGAGI. The ends were cut back, 0 bases at V and 4 bases at J, with 12 bases in the middle. CDR3 sequence (DNA): TGTGCCAGCAGTTACTCGATTGGGGGCAGAGAGACCCAGTACTTC. It codes for CASSYSIGGRETQYF.

This clonotype was observed many times. The rearrangement uses TRBV20-1 and TRBJ1-1, with a weak D call TRBD1 (5 bases). V was clipped by 1 base and J by 4 bases, with 22 bases between them. The CDR3 length is 17 residues. Per the germline V gene, CDR1 is DFQATT and CDR2 is SNEGSKA (reference sequence). The DNA of the CDR3 is TGCAGTGCTAGAGTGGCGGGTGACAGTTGGGTGGCCACTGAAGCTTTCTTT. It yields the protein CSARVAGDSWVATEAFF.

This clonotype came up many times. This likely comes from a read error, as the CDR3 has no conserved phenylalanine or tryptophan at its end. This chain's CDR3 is CASRQTGAGGYTL. CDR3 nucleotide sequence: TGTGCCAGCAGGCAGACAGGGGCGGGGGGCTACACCCTC. The genes are TRBV27 and TRBJ1-2, with 8 bases that match TRBD1. V shed 6 bases and J 8 bases; nucleotides not matched to a gene: 8. Germline lookup yields CDR1 MNHEY and CDR2 SMNVEV (reference sequence). CDR3 size: 13 residues.

This clonotype was seen a single time. CDR3 sequence reads: CASSPAGLVGYEQYF. DNA of the CDR3: TGTGCCAGCTCCCCCGCGGGACTAGTTGGCTACGAGCAGTACTTC. J is TRBJ2-7 and V is TRBV28; 8 bases agree with TRBD2. This CDR3 region has 15 residues. Germline V gives CDR1 MDHEN, CDR2 SYDVKM. Trimming cost V 8 bases and J 3 bases; bases outside gene matches: 12. Using reference TRBV28 and TRBJ2-7 for the parts outside the CDR3, the full variable domain is DVKVTQSSRYLVKRTGEKVFLECVQDMDHENMFWYRQDPGLGLRLIYFSYDVKMKEKGDIPEGYSVSREKKERFSLILESASTNQTSMYLCASSPAGLVGYEQYFGPGTRLTVT.